The next 20 T cell receptor beta chains were all read from a single sample in a study of sequential checkpoint blockade in melanoma. Treatment: randomized to nivolumab then ipilimumab (arm A) or the reverse (arm B). The method was immunoSEQ multiplex PCR; TCRdb's version includes in-frame clones alone and lacks a portion of them. This sample has about 20,000 clones, with 80% to 90% found just once. Sequencing was performed on CD8+ T cells sorted from blood (inferred from file names), taken from a patient given nivolumab and ipilimumab in sequence. The receptors were sampled from a human donor with melanoma.

This clone appeared a single time. The rearrangement links TRBV11-2 to TRBJ2-7, with a tentative D call TRBD2 (6 bases). The V end lost 3 bases, the J end lost 6 bases, and 12 bases lay between the germline ends. CDR1 and CDR2 from the germline V gene are SGHAT and FQNNGV. The CDR3 has 13 residues. The CDR3, as DNA: TGTGCCAGCAGCTTTGGAGGGGTAGGCGAGCAGTACTTC. Protein sequence: CASSFGGVGEQYF.

CDR3 protein: CASEVLGGTGYTF. CDR3 nucleotides: TGTGCCAGCGAGGTATTGGGGGGTACCGGCTACACCTTC. The chain recombines TRBV9 with TRBJ1-2; TRBD1 might be the D (5 bases). The germline V and J ends were trimmed by 7 bases and 8 bases, with 18 bases remaining between them. The CDR3 extends over 13 amino acids. Germline CDR1 SGDLS, CDR2 YYNGEE.

The chain couples TRBV18 to TRBJ1-3; tentative D call: TRBD1 (6 bases). This CDR3 contains 16 residues. V dropped 6 bases and J dropped 0 bases, with 15 bases sitting between them. The germline gives CDR1 KGHSH, CDR2 LQKENI. Written as DNA, the CDR3 is TGTGCCAGCTCGTATAGACAGGCACCCTCTGGAAACACCATATATTTT. It yields the protein CASSYRQAPSGNTIYF. Using reference TRBV18 and TRBJ1-3 for the parts outside the CDR3, the full variable domain is NAGVMQNPRHLVRRRGQEARLRCSPMKGHSHVYWYRQLPEEGLKFMVYLQKENIIDESGMPKERFSAEFPKEGPSILRIQQVVRGDSAAYFCASSYRQAPSGNTIYFGEGSWLTVV.

The chain links TRBV29-1 to TRBJ1-1; weak D call: TRBD1 (6 bases). V shed 4 bases and J shed 0 bases, with 12 bases lying between them. Germline V gene lookup returns CDR1 SQVTM and CDR2 ANQGSEA. The CDR3 loop spans 14 amino acids. CDR3 coding DNA: TGCAGCGTTGTGCTGACAGGTATGAACACTGAAGCTTTCTTT. It codes for CSVVLTGMNTEAFF.

The genes are TRBV27 and TRBJ2-1; 10 positions match TRBD2. CDR3 size: 15 residues. V lost 4 bases to trimming and J lost 4 bases; unmatched junction nucleotides: 4. Germline assignment: CDR1 MNHEY and CDR2 SMNVEV (reference sequence). CDR3 loop: CASSSTSGAYNEQFF. The CDR3 nucleotides read TGTGCCAGCAGTTCAACTAGCGGGGCTTACAATGAGCAGTTCTTC.

The chain combines TRBV5-8 with TRBJ1-5; 8 positions match TRBD1. Per germline, CDR1 SGHTS and CDR2 YDEGEE. CDR3 length equals 15 residues. Unmatched junction bases numbered 3, after V lost 4 bases and J lost 0 bases. DNA for the CDR3: TGTGCCAGCAGCAATGGACAGGGTAGCAATCAGCCCCAGCATTTT. Translation gives CASSNGQGSNQPQHF.

This chain joins TRBV21-1 and TRBJ1-2; the table assigns TRBD1, which was not confirmed against the DNA. TRBV21-1 is recorded as a pseudogene. This CDR3 region has 15 residues. The CDR3 reads CASSARTGSPYGYTF. DNA for the CDR3: TGTGCCAGCAGCGCACGGACAGGGTCGCCCTATGGCTACACCTTC.

The chain has TRBV7-9 and TRBJ2-5, with D possibly TRBD1 on 5 matching bases. Trimming cost V 5 bases and J 1 base, with 8 bases left between them. CDR3 length: 13 residues. In germline, CDR1 is SEHNR, CDR2 FQNEAQ (reference sequence). The CDR3 coding sequence is TGTGCCAGCAGCACGACAGTCCAAGAGACCCAGTACTTC. Amino acids: CASSTTVQETQYF.

The chain couples TRBV10-3 to TRBJ2-5, with 16 bases aligning to TRBD2. J gave up 1 base and V 2 bases, and 16 bases lay outside the gene matches. Germline assignment: CDR1 ENHRY and CDR2 SYGVKD. The CDR3 runs 22 residues. CDR3 nucleotides: TGTGCCATCAGTGAGGCTCCCCCGGGACTAGCGGGGGGGTTGAAAACCCAAGAGACCCAGTACTTC. It translates to CAISEAPPGLAGGLKTQETQYF.

This clone was seen just once. V usage is TRBV27 and J usage is TRBJ1-5; D perhaps matches TRBD1 (6 bases). CDR1 and CDR2 (germline): MNHEY, SMNVEV (reference sequence). Trimming removed 2 bases at V and 3 bases at J, with 11 bases between. The CDR3 is 15 amino acids. The CDR3 DNA sequence: TGTGCCAGCAGTTTACTCGGGACACACAATCAGCCCCAGCATTTT. The encoded protein is CASSLLGTHNQPQHF.

The chain joins TRBV28 to TRBJ2-5, with D perhaps TRBD1 (6 bases). The end of the DNA fits TRBJ2-7 better, so the J call may be wrong. The CDR3 is 13 residues long. CDR1 and CDR2 from the germline V gene are MDHEN and SYDVKM. CDR3 in DNA: TGTGCCAGCAGGGACAGCGGATGGGACGAGCAGTACTTC. Protein: CASRDSGWDEQYF.

Only a few counts were recorded for this clone. This chain connects TRBV19 to TRBJ1-1; 8 bases fit TRBD1. The germline V gene encodes CDR1 LNHDA and CDR2 SQIVND (reference sequence). The CDR3 is 14 residues long. Trimming cost V 7 bases and J 1 base; bases outside gene matches: 5. In DNA, the CDR3 is TGTGCCAGTACCTGGACAGGGACGAACACTGAAGCTTTCTTT. Translation: CASTWTGTNTEAFF.

The chain uses TRBV4-3 and TRBJ2-7; 8 nucleotides match TRBD1. This CDR3 is 16 amino acids long. With 0 bases clipped from V and 2 bases from J, the junction kept 6 bases outside the gene matches. The germline V gene encodes CDR1 LGHNA and CDR2 YSLEER. The CDR3 loop reads CASSQDPAGQAYEQYF. CDR3 DNA sequence: TGCGCCAGCAGCCAAGACCCCGCGGGACAGGCCTACGAGCAGTACTTC.

The V and J genes are TRBV15 and TRBJ1-2; 8 bases fit TRBD1. Germline-derived CDR1 and CDR2 are LNHNV and YYDKDF (reference sequence). The CDR3 contains 14 residues. V lost 0 bases and J lost 5; bases outside the gene matches: 2. CDR3 amino acids: CATSREDRVYGYTF. The CDR3 DNA reads as TGTGCCACCAGCAGAGAGGACAGGGTTTATGGCTACACCTTC.

This clone was counted between two and nine times. This chain joins TRBV5-1 and TRBJ2-1, with TRBD2 matching over 10 bases. The CDR3 is 16 residues long. Germline V gene sequence: CDR1 SGHRS, CDR2 YFSETQ. The ends lost 2 bases at V and 3 bases at J; junction bases unmatched: 5. CDR3 residues: CASSFSSGGRYNEQFF. The CDR3 DNA reads TGCGCCAGCAGCTTTTCTAGCGGGGGCCGCTACAATGAGCAGTTCTTC. Combining the CDR3 with reference TRBV5-1 and TRBJ2-1 gives the whole variable domain KAGVTQTPRYLIKTRGQQVTLSCSPISGHRSVSWYQQTPGQGLQFLFEYFSETQRNKGNFPGRFSGRQFSNSRSEMNVSTLELGDSALYLCASSFSSGGRYNEQFFGPGTRLTVL.

The chain recombines TRBV27 with TRBJ2-1, with TRBD2 matching 12 bases. Per the germline V gene, CDR1 is MNHEY and CDR2 is SMNVEV (reference sequence). The V gene end was trimmed by 2 bases and the J gene end by 9 bases; junction bases not matched to a gene: 14. The CDR3 has 18 amino acids. This chain's CDR3 is CASSLGLAGGPSFSEQFF. As DNA, the CDR3 is TGTGCCAGCAGTTTAGGGCTAGCGGGGGGGCCTTCATTCAGTGAGCAGTTCTTC.

The table lists this clone with a few counts. The rearrangement uses TRBV7-2 and TRBJ1-4; D is unresolved. Germline V gene sequence: CDR1 SGHTA, CDR2 FQGNSA. Trimming removed 3 bases at V and 4 bases at J, with 3 bases between. This CDR3 has 12 amino acids. The CDR3 DNA sequence: TGTGCCAGCAGCTTTCGTAATGAAAAACTGTTTTTT. Encoded protein: CASSFRNEKLFF.

The chain uses TRBV11-2 and TRBJ1-5; a weak D match, TRBD1 (6 bases). The CDR3 spans 15 residues. Per germline, CDR1 SGHAT and CDR2 FQNNGV. The V gene lost 0 bases and the J gene lost 5 bases, with 11 bases spanning the gap. The CDR3 protein is CASSLEAGDHQPQHF. The CDR3 nucleotides are TGTGCCAGCAGCTTAGAGGCAGGGGATCATCAGCCCCAGCATTTT.

This CDR3 is CASSQDREGNYGYTF. CDR3 sequence (DNA): TGCGCCAGCAGCCAAGATCGGGAGGGGAACTATGGCTACACCTTC. The V call is TRBV4-1, the J call TRBJ1-2; D perhaps matches TRBD1 (5 bases). This CDR3 region has 15 residues. Germline V lookup: CDR1 MGHRA, CDR2 YSYEKL. V was cut by 0 bases and J by 2 bases, with 10 bases left in between.

The rearrangement links TRBV27 to TRBJ2-7; 8 bases are a match to TRBD1. The CDR3 length is 15 residues. The V gene end was trimmed by 6 bases and the J gene end by 2 bases; junction bases not matched to a gene: 9. Germline loops: CDR1 MNHEY, CDR2 SMNVEV (reference sequence). In DNA, the CDR3 is TGTGCCAGCAGACCGGACAGGGTAGGGGCCTACGAGCAGTACTTC. It encodes CASRPDRVGAYEQYF.